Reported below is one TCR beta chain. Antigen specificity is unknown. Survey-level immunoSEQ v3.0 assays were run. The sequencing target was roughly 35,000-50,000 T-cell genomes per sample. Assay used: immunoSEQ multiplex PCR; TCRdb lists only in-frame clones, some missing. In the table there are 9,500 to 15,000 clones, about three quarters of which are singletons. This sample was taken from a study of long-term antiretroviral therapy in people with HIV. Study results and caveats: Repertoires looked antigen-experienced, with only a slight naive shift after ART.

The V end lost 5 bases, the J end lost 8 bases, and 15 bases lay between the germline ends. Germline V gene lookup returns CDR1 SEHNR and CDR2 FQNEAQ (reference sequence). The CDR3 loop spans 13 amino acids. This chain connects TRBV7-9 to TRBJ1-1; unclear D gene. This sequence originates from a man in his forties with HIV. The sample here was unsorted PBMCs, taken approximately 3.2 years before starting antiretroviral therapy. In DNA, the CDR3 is TGTGCCAGCAGCGACCCCACGGGCCAGGAAGCTTTCTTT. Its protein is CASSDPTGQEAFF.